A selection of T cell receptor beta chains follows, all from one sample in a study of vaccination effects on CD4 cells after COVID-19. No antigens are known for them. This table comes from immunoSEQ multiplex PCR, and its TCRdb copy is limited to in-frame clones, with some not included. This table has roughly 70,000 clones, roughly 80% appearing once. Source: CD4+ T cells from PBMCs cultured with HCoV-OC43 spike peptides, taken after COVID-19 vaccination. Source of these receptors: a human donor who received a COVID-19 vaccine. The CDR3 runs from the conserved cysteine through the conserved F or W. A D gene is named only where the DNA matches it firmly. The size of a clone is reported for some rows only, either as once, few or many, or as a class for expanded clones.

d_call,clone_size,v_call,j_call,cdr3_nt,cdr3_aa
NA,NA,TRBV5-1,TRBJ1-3,TGCGCCAGCTGCCCGGGACGGAGCTCTGGAAACACCATATATTTT,CASCPGRSSGNTIYF
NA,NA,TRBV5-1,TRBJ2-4,TGCGCCAGCAGCAGGGGACCTGACCTAGCCAAAAACATTCAGTACTTC,CASSRGPDLAKNIQYF
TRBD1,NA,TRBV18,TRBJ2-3,TGTGCCAGCTCACCAAGGTCCAGACAGGGTAATACGCAGTATTTT,CASSPRSRQGNTQYF
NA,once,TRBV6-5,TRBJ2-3,TGTGCCAGCAGCCCCTCAATCACAGATACGCAGTATTTT,CASSPSITDTQYF
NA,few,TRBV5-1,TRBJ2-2,TGCGCCAGCGCGTTACCGAACACCGGGGAGCTGTTTTTT,CASALPNTGELFF
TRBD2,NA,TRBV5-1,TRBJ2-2,TGCGCCAGCAGCTTGGGGGGGGGAACGAACACCGGGGAGCTGTTTTTT,CASSLGGGTNTGELFF
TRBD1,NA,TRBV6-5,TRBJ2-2,TGTGCCAGCCACAGGGGGAACACCGGGGAGCTGTTTTTT,CASHRGNTGELFF
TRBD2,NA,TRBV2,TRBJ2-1,TGTGCCAGCAGTCCCCCCACGGGGGGAAACCTCAATGAGCAGTTCTTC,CASSPPTGGNLNEQFF
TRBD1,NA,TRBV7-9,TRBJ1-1,TGTGCCAGCAGCCCTCGGGACAGGGGATCCACTGAAGCTTTCTTT,CASSPRDRGSTEAFF
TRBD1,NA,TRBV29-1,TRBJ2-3,TGCAGCGTTAATGGACAGGGCGCAGATACGCAGTATTTT,CSVNGQGADTQYF
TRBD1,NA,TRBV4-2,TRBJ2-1,TGTGCCAGCAGCCAACTGAGGGGGCCTCCGAATGAGCAGTTCTTC,CASSQLRGPPNEQFF
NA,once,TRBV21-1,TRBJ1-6,TGTGCCAGCAGCAAAGCGGGTCAGTATAATTCACCCCTCCACTTT,CASSKAGQYNSPLHF
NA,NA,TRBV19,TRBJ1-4,TGTGCCAGTAGTATAGTCGCGACCGGTAATGAAAAACTGTTTTTT,CASSIVATGNEKLFF
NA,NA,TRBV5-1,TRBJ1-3,TGCGCCAGCAGCTTGGATACAGCCTCTGGAAACACCATATATTTT,CASSLDTASGNTIYF
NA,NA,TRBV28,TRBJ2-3,TGTGCCAGCAGTTTATTTCAGGGCATCGCGCAGTATTTT,CASSLFQGIAQYF
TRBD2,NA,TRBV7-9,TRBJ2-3,TGTGCCAGCAGCCTGGGGACTAGCGGGGGGGCCTCAAGAGATACGCAGTATTTT,CASSLGTSGGASRDTQYF
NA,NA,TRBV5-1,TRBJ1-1,TGCGCCAGCAGCCTGACAGTGGGTAGCACTGAAGCTTTCTTT,CASSLTVGSTEAFF
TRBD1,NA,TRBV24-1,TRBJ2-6,TGTGCCACCGCTCGGACAGGCCTTCCCGGCGTCCTGACTTTC,CATARTGLPGVLTF
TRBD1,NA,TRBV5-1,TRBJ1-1,TGCGCCAGCAGCCCAAATCCGACAGGGCTGGGTACTGAAGCTTTCTTT,CASSPNPTGLGTEAFF
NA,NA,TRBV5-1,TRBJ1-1,TGCGCCAGCAGCGCGAGCCTGAACACTGAAGCTTTCTTT,CASSASLNTEAFF
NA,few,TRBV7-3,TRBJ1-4,TGTGCCAGCAGCGTAGGCCCTAATGAAAAACTGTTTTTT,CASSVGPNEKLFF
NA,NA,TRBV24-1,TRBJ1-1,TGTGCCACCAGTGATTCCGGGAACACTGAAGCTTTCTTT,CATSDSGNTEAFF
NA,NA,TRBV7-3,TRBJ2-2,TGTGCCAGCAGCTTAATTGAGACAGGAAACACCGGGGAGCTGTTTTTT,CASSLIETGNTGELFF
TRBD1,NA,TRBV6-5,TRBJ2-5,TGTGCCAGCAGTTACCGGGACAGGGCGATACAAGAGACCCAGTACTTC,CASSYRDRAIQETQYF
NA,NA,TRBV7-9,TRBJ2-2,TGTGCCAGCACCGTAATCCGCGGCCGTACCGGGGAGCTGTTTTTT,CASTVIRGRTGELFF
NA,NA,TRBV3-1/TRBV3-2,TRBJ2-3,TGTGCCAGCAGCCACCCGGGTAGGGGGGCGGATACGCAGTATTTT,CASSHPGRGADTQYF
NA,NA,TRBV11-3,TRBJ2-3,TGTGCCAGCAGCTTAATGGCCTCGGCTAGCACAGATACGCAGTATTTT,CASSLMASASTDTQYF
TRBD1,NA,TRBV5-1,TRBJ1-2,TGCGCCAGCAGCTTGGATATTTCGGGACAGGGTAACTATGGCTACACCTTC,CASSLDISGQGNYGYTF
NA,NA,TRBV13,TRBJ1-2,TGTGCCAGCAGCTTAGGTCCAAGTGGAGTCGGCTACACCTTC,CASSLGPSGVGYTF
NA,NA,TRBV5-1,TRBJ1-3,TGCGCCAGCAGGTGGGGTGGGCTGAACAAATTCTCTGGAAACACCATATATTTT,CASRWGGLNKFSGNTIYF
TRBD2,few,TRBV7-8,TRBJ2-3,TGTGCCAGCAGCATGAGCGGGGGCCGAGGCACAGATACGCAGTATTTT,CASSMSGGRGTDTQYF
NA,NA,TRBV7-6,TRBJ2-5,TGTGCCAGCAGCAACGACCTAAAACGATCGTGGTACTTC,CASSNDLKRSWYF
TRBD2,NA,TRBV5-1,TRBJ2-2,TGCGCCAGCAGCCAACCGGGGGGTGGATACACCGGGGAGCTGTTTTTT,CASSQPGGGYTGELFF
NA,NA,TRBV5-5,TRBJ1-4,TGTGCCAGCAGCTTGTCCGGGGATTCGGATGAAAAACTGTTTTTT,CASSLSGDSDEKLFF
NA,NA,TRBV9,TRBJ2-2,TGTGCCAGTAAGAAGGGGGGGGGAGTCATCGGGGAGCTGTTTTTT,CASKKGGGVIGELFF
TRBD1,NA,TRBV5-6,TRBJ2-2,TGTGCCAGCAGCCCACGGACAGGGGGGACCACCGGGGAGCTGTTTTTT,CASSPRTGGTTGELFF